Sequencing of this T cell receptor beta chain was carried out in a study of cytomegalovirus exposure and HLA in healthy donors. This clone showed up just a few times. CDR1 and CDR2 (germline): SGHRS, YFSETQ. V lost 5 bases and J lost 3, with 12 bases in between. This CDR3 is 14 amino acids long. It was with 60 Vbeta and 13 Jbeta primers that the PCR ran. Per the original data handling: Later, 75 million to 100 million unique TCR beta chains were counted in an analysis, and roughly 11 million of them were shared. The repertoire was sequenced with immunoSEQ multiplex PCR; TCRdb's copy has only in-frame clones and lacks some. V, J and clone size reflect that table, while D and trimming were determined from the DNA. Of around 150,000 clones listed, more than 75% are singletons. Though nominally healthy at sampling, donors likely had unrecorded immune exposures.

The rearrangement uses TRBV5-1 and TRBJ1-3; D possibly corresponds to TRBD1 (5 bases). The sequencing sample was made of PBMCs. The sequence derives from a young man in good health and CMV-seronegative. CDR3 nucleotides: TGCGCCAGCAGTTATCAGGGTCTTGGAAACACCATATATTTT. It encodes CASSYQGLGNTIYF.